This T cell receptor (beta chain) was captured in a study of blood T cell repertoires in COVID-19. Study overall: Samples of COVID-19 (acute and convalescent) were obtained from the United States, Italy and Spain.

Germline loops: CDR1 SGHNT, CDR2 YYREEE (reference sequence). The CDR3 sequence is 18 residues long. The V gene end was trimmed by 0 bases and the J gene end by 0 bases; junction bases not matched to a gene: 9. In the study's own analysis: Using reference gene primer amplification, nucleated cell counts were estimated. TCRdb's copy holds only in-frame clones and misses some; the assay was immunoSEQ multiplex PCR. The DNA was the basis for D and trimming; V, J and clone size are from that table. The sample consists of 80,000 to 90,000 clones, 70% to 90% of them appearing once. The clonotype comes from a woman in her seventies with acute or convalescent COVID-19. The specimen sequenced was peripheral blood. The chain couples TRBV5-4 to TRBJ2-3; 8 positions match TRBD1. CDR3 sequence: CASSLEDRAPSSTDTQYF. CDR3 DNA sequence: TGTGCCAGCAGCTTGGAGGACAGGGCGCCTTCTAGCACAGATACGCAGTATTTT.